This TCR beta chain was identified during a study of blood T cells in healthy people across ages. The use of a sample-barcoded 5' primer and a J-beta primer mix characterized a second PCR of about 7 to 12 cycles. Tags on each cDNA molecule came from a template-switch adaptor with 12 random nucleotides. In TCRdb, the 5' RACE reads were re-called with MiXCR into one record per CDR3 protein. The table lists about a million distinct CDR3 sequences, about 53% of them singletons. The CDR3 is 14 amino acids. Per germline, CDR1 MNHNY and CDR2 SVGAGI (reference sequence). With 0 bases removed from V and 5 bases from J, the gap between germline ends came to 8 bases. The draw of peripheral blood yielded about 10 milliliters from each donor.

This sequence joins TRBV6-6 and TRBJ2-1, with TRBD1 as a possible D gene (5 bases). The TCR was taken from a woman aged 60-75 years in good health. The specimen was blood. CDR3 DNA: TGTGCCAGCAGTTACTCGGACATTGACAATGAGCAGTTCTTC. Translation: CASSYSDIDNEQFF.